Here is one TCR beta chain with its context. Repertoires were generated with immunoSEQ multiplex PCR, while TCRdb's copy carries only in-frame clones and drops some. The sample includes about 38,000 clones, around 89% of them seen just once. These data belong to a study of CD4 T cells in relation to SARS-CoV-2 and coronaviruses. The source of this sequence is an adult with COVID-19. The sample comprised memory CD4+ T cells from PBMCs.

The CDR3 reads CASSQGRGASGNTIYF. CDR3 coding DNA: TGTGCCAGCAGCCAAGGCCGAGGGGCGTCTGGAAACACCATATATTTT. The chain combines TRBV14 with TRBJ1-3, with D possibly matching TRBD1 (5 bases). Trimming removed 1 base from V and 1 base from J, with 11 bases in between. This CDR3 is built from 16 residues. Germline CDR1 and CDR2: SGHDN and FVKESK.